Presented here are 31 T cell receptor beta chains from one specimen sequenced in a study of molecular identifiers for immune sequencing clone quantification. TCRdb passed the PCR reads through MiXCR, listing each CDR3 protein once. This sample carries about 320,000 distinct CDR3 sequences, about 22% of them seen once, and the ten largest clones take around 0.74%. Sequenced input: naive CD8+ T cells from blood, with Jurkat cell RNA spiked in. Noted subset: FACS-sorted CD8+CD4-CCR7+CD45RA+ naive T cells. The receptor source for this set is a human donor in good health. Some libraries in this study had Jurkat cell RNA spiked in.

This clonotype has a count of ten or more. This chain connects TRBV5-4 to TRBJ2-5; maybe TRBD1 (6 bases). CDR1 and CDR2 from the germline V gene are SGHNT and YYREEE (reference sequence). Trimming took 3 bases from V and 2 from J, leaving 11 bases between them. CDR3 length: 14 amino acids. DNA for the CDR3: TGTGCCAGCAGCTCGGGACATGGGCAAGAGACCCAGTACTTC. Protein sequence: CASSSGHGQETQYF.

This clonotype was seen ten or more times. This chain connects TRBV2 to TRBJ2-7; 10 nucleotides agree with TRBD2. V was pared by 5 bases and J by 6 bases, with 4 bases of the junction left unmatched. This CDR3 has 13 residues. From germline, CDR1 is SNHLY and CDR2 FYNNEI. The chain's CDR3 is CASSPGLAIEQYF. The CDR3 bases are TGTGCCAGCAGTCCGGGACTAGCGATCGAGCAGTACTTC.

Ten or more counts support this clonotype. The chain carries TRBV2 and TRBJ1-4, with D possibly matching TRBD1 (6 bases). This CDR3 region has 14 residues. The germline V gene has CDR1 SNHLY and CDR2 FYNNEI. The germline V and J ends were trimmed by 6 bases and 3 bases, with 11 bases remaining between them. The CDR3 DNA sequence: TGTGCCAGCAGCCTACAGGGCCCTAATGAAAAACTGTTTTTT. Translating it yields CASSLQGPNEKLFF.

This clonotype was observed many times. The chain links TRBV5-1 to TRBJ2-7, with 7 nucleotides matching TRBD1. The germline V gene has CDR1 SGHRS and CDR2 YFSETQ. The J segment lost 0 bases and the V segment lost 1 base, leaving 13 bases of the junction unmatched. The CDR3 spans 18 residues. The CDR3 here is CASSLPTETGKYSYEQYF. CDR3 coding DNA: TGCGCCAGCAGCTTGCCCACAGAGACAGGGAAATACTCCTACGAGCAGTACTTC.

This clonotype was seen at least ten times. The V call is TRBV12-3 or TRBV12-4, the J call TRBJ2-3; 7 bases match TRBD2. J lost 2 bases, V lost 6 bases, and 8 bases had no gene match. CDR3 length: 15 residues. CDR3 nucleotide sequence: TGTGCCAGCAGATTCGGGGGGTCCCTCACAGATACGCAGTATTTT. Amino acids: CASRFGGSLTDTQYF.

The V and J genes are TRBV7-6 and TRBJ2-7, with 9 positions matching TRBD1. J was trimmed by 6 bases and V by 0 bases; bases with no gene match: 3. The CDR3 is 14 amino acids. Germline V gene sequence: CDR1 SGHVS, CDR2 FNYEAQ. CDR3 in DNA: TGTGCCAGCAGCTTAGCGGGACAGGGCTGCGAGCAGTACTTC. Protein: CASSLAGQGCEQYF. The variable domain in full, completed from reference TRBV7-6 and TRBJ2-7, reads GAGVSQSPRYKVTKRGQDVALRCDPISGHVSLYWYRQALGQGPEFLTYFNYEAQQDKSGLPNDRFSAERPEGSISTLTIQRTEQRDSAMYRCASSLAGQGCEQYFGPGTRLTVT.

Points on this clonotype: Relative to the germline gene, one junction end is altered; a read error may explain this. The rearrangement links TRBV5-1 to TRBJ2-3, with D possibly TRBD2 on 5 matching bases. The CDR3 loop spans 17 amino acids. CDR1 SGHRS and CDR2 YFSETQ come from the germline V gene. CDR3 DNA: TGTGCCAGCAGATCGTGGGGAGCGGAGGAGCCCACAGATACGCAGTATTTT. It specifies CASRSWGAEEPTDTQYF.

This clonotype was detected only once. The chain is built from TRBV2 and TRBJ2-1; D gene uncertain. Germline CDR1 reads SNHLY; CDR2 reads FYNNEI. The ends were cut back, 5 bases at V and 8 bases at J, with 10 bases in the middle. The CDR3 contains 12 residues. CDR3 region: CASSSHPYEQFF. The CDR3 bases are TGTGCCAGCAGTTCCCACCCATATGAGCAGTTCTTC.

This clonotype was seen more than once but under ten times. The chain employs TRBV12-3 or TRBV12-4 and TRBJ1-5, with D perhaps matching TRBD1 (5 bases). The CDR3 consists of 16 residues. Trimming left V 4 bases short and J 2 bases short, with 15 bases between. The CDR3 reads CASSWSGGGGNQPQHF. The CDR3 region has the DNA TGTGCCAGCAGTTGGTCTGGGGGAGGAGGCAATCAGCCCCAGCATTTT.

The chain is built from TRBV5-6 and TRBJ2-3, with 7 nucleotides matching TRBD1. The CDR3 covers 16 residues. The germline CDR1 and CDR2 sequences are SGHDT and YYEEEE. V shed 2 bases, J shed 7 bases, and the junction held 13 bases outside the gene matches. CDR3 DNA sequence: TGTGCCAGCAGCTTCCAAGACAGGGAATTTGCATATACGCAGTATTTT. It yields the protein CASSFQDREFAYTQYF.

CDR3 nucleotide sequence: TGTGCCAGCAGCGTAGGCCGGGCGCCGGACCATGGCTACACCTTC. Amino acids: CASSVGRAPDHGYTF. This chain uses TRBV9 with TRBJ1-2, with D unclear. The CDR3 length is 15 residues. Per germline, CDR1 SGDLS and CDR2 YYNGEE. Trimming shortened V by 0 bases and J by 6 bases, and 15 bases separated the two germline ends.

This clonotype was seen only a few times. The chain couples TRBV4-1 to TRBJ2-5; 7 bases line up with TRBD1. Germline trimming cut 2 bases from V and 1 base from J; bases unmatched to any gene: 4. This CDR3 is built from 15 residues. Per the germline V gene, CDR1 is MGHRA and CDR2 is YSYEKL. The CDR3 DNA sequence: TGCGCCAGCAGCCAAACGGGACAGACCCAAGAGACCCAGTACTTC. This encodes CASSQTGQTQETQYF.

The CDR3 region is CASSLGGGGSNEQFF. In DNA form, the CDR3 reads TGTGCCAGCAGTTTGGGGGGAGGGGGTAGCAATGAGCAGTTCTTC. The chain joins TRBV28 to TRBJ2-1, with D possibly TRBD2 on 7 matching bases. V gave up 3 bases and J gave up 6 bases, with 15 bases separating them. This CDR3 has 15 residues. CDR1 and CDR2 from the germline V gene are MDHEN and SYDVKM.

The genes are TRBV7-9 and TRBJ2-4; unclear D gene. This CDR3 has 12 residues. V was clipped by 4 bases and J by 7 bases, with 8 bases between them. Looked up from germline, CDR1 is SEHNR and CDR2 is FQNEAQ (reference sequence). The CDR3 loop reads CASSSPRNIQYF. For the CDR3, the DNA is TGTGCCAGCAGCTCTCCTCGGAACATTCAGTACTTC.

This clonotype was detected ten times or more. This chain uses TRBV12-3 or TRBV12-4 with TRBJ2-7; 9 bases agree with TRBD1. The CDR3 is made up of 16 amino acids. J gave up 7 bases and V 2 bases, and 12 bases lay outside the gene matches. The CDR3 coding sequence is TGTGCCAGCAGTTTATACACCAGGGACAGGGTCGATGAGCAGTACTTC. It encodes CASSLYTRDRVDEQYF.

As for this clonotype: Germline is not matched at one junction end, which may reflect a read error. This chain joins TRBV13 and TRBJ2-5; 8 positions agree with TRBD1. There are 15 residues in the CDR3. Per the germline V gene, CDR1 is PRHDT and CDR2 is FYEKMQ (reference sequence). CDR3 sequence: CASSLGTGWQETQYF. DNA for the CDR3: TGTGCCAGCAGCCTAGGGACAGGTTGGCAAGAGACCCAGTACTTC.

Comment on this clonotype: A single base separates this from a much larger clone, so it may be a read error. In nucleotides, the CDR3 is TGTGCCAGCAGAGATAGCAATCAGCCCCAGCATTTT. Amino acid sequence: CASRDSNQPQHF. This chain connects TRBV6-2 or TRBV6-3 to TRBJ1-5; D not resolved. CDR3 length: 12 residues. Per germline, CDR1 MNHEY and CDR2 SVGEGT. The V end was cut by 6 bases, the J end by 0 bases, with 3 bases between.

This clonotype occurred a few times. DNA for the CDR3: TGTGCCAGCAGCTTAGCGCTGGTCGCTAGCTCTGGGGCCAACGTCCTGACTTTC. This translates into CASSLALVASSGANVLTF. The V gene is TRBV7-9, the J gene TRBJ2-6; D is ambiguous. V dropped 0 bases and J dropped 0 bases, with 12 bases sitting between them. In germline, CDR1 is SEHNR, CDR2 FQNEAQ (reference sequence). This CDR3 has 18 residues.

This clonotype was found once. A much larger clone differs by one base, so this may be a read error. This chain links TRBV2 with TRBJ2-2, with D perhaps matching TRBD2 (6 bases). From germline, CDR1 is SNHLY and CDR2 FYNNEI. This CDR3 region has 15 residues. The CDR3 protein is CAGSGPSGYTVELFF. Here the CDR3 DNA reads TGTGCCGGCTCAGGGCCCAGCGGGTACACCGTGGAGCTGTTTTTT. Full variable domain (remainder filled in from reference TRBV2 and TRBJ2-2): EPEVTQTPSHQVTQMGQEVILRCVPISNHLYFYWYRQILGQKVEFLVSFYNNEISEKSEIFDDQFSVERPDGSNFTLKIRSTKLEDSAMYFCAGSGPSGYTVELFFGEGSRLTVL.

This clonotype was seen a handful of times. The rearrangement joins TRBV4-3 to TRBJ1-4; 7 bases fit TRBD1. Germline CDR1 is LGHNA and CDR2 is YSLEER. After removal of 4 bases from V and 0 bases from J, the junction contained 11 bases not matched to a gene. CDR3 length equals 18 residues. The CDR3 DNA follows: TGCGCCAGCAGCCGAACCGGGACAGCCTATGCAACTAATGAAAAACTGTTTTTT. This translates into CASSRTGTAYATNEKLFF.

This clonotype showed up many times. This rearrangement joins TRBV14 to TRBJ1-1, with unresolved D. The CDR3 length is 13 residues. Germline assignment: CDR1 SGHDN and CDR2 FVKESK. Trimming pared 4 bases from V and 10 bases from J, leaving 16 bases between. The chain's CDR3 is CASSPPPGVGAFF. The CDR3, as DNA: TGTGCCAGCAGCCCGCCCCCCGGGGTGGGAGCTTTCTTT.

This clonotype came up a few times. Germline and junction disagree at one end, which may indicate a read error. The genes are TRBV19 and TRBJ1-1; D may be TRBD1 (6 bases). The V gene's germline CDR1 is LNHDA and CDR2 SQIVND (reference sequence). This CDR3 is built from 15 residues. The CDR3 bases are TGTGCCAGTACCCCGCCCCAGGGGATGTTAACTGAAGCCTTCTTT. Protein sequence: CASTPPQGMLTEAFF.

There are a few counts of this clonotype. This sequence joins TRBV7-9 and TRBJ2-7; D perhaps matches TRBD1 (5 bases). Germline loops: CDR1 SEHNR, CDR2 FQNEAQ (reference sequence). CDR3 size: 11 residues. V shed 5 bases and J shed 5 bases, with 7 bases lying between them. The CDR3 protein is CASSKTDEQYF. The CDR3 DNA sequence: TGTGCCAGCAGCAAGACAGACGAGCAGTACTTC.

This rearrangement joins TRBV7-9 to TRBJ2-5, with a weak D call TRBD2 (5 bases). The length of the CDR3 is 15 residues. The V and J ends lost 1 base and 4 bases respectively, with 13 bases between them. Germline V lookup: CDR1 SEHNR, CDR2 FQNEAQ (reference sequence). The CDR3 DNA follows: TGTGCCAGCAGCTTAGAAGCGGCTTACCCAGAGACCCAGTACTTC. This encodes CASSLEAAYPETQYF.

This clonotype was seen only a few times. The rearrangement joins TRBV27 to TRBJ1-1; TRBD1 might be the D (5 bases). Germline V gene data show CDR1 as MNHEY and CDR2 as SMNVEV (reference sequence). This CDR3 region has 16 residues. V was trimmed by 4 bases and J by 3 bases, leaving 18 bases between them. CDR3 coding DNA: TGTGCCAGCAGTTCGTTATTGGGGGGGAGGGACACTGAAGCTTTCTTT. Translating gives CASSSLLGGRDTEAFF.

This sequence joins TRBV18 and TRBJ2-7, with D possibly being TRBD2 (6 bases). Germline values: CDR1 KGHSH, CDR2 LQKENI. The CDR3 has 13 amino acids. V shed 6 bases and J shed 3 bases, with 12 bases lying between them. CDR3 loop: CASSPGDGYEQYF. The CDR3 DNA reads as TGTGCCAGCTCCCCGGGGGACGGCTACGAGCAGTACTTC.

This clonotype showed up many times. The gene calls are TRBV5-4 and TRBJ1-1; D call uncertain. Germline CDR1 reads SGHNT; CDR2 reads YYREEE (reference sequence). The CDR3 runs to 13 residues. V was shortened by 7 bases and J by 6 bases, with 16 bases between the two germline ends. The CDR3 sequence: CASRPESRPEAFF. CDR3 bases: TGTGCCAGCCGACCCGAAAGCAGACCTGAAGCTTTCTTT.

This CDR3 reads CASTILGREDQNEQYF. The CDR3, as DNA: TGTGCCAGCACTATACTTGGGCGGGAGGACCAGAACGAGCAGTACTTC. The J gene is TRBJ2-7, the V gene TRBV2, with 8 bases matching TRBD2. Germline CDR1 reads SNHLY; CDR2 reads FYNNEI. The CDR3 extends over 16 amino acids. V shed 7 bases and J 5 bases; nucleotides not matched to a gene: 16. The variable domain in full, completed from reference TRBV2 and TRBJ2-7, reads EPEVTQTPSHQVTQMGQEVILRCVPISNHLYFYWYRQILGQKVEFLVSFYNNEISEKSEIFDDQFSVERPDGSNFTLKIRSTKLEDSAMYFCASTILGREDQNEQYFGPGTRLTVT.

This clonotype was counted between two and nine times. V is TRBV27 and J is TRBJ2-7, with a weak D call TRBD1 (5 bases). V was shortened by 0 bases and J by 6 bases, with 18 bases between the two germline ends. Germline V CDR1 and CDR2: MNHEY, SMNVEV (reference sequence). This CDR3 comprises 16 residues. DNA for the CDR3: TGTGCCAGCAGTTTATCGTCCCAGGGATGGGCTATCGAGCAGTACTTC. Protein: CASSLSSQGWAIEQYF.

This clonotype has a single count. A much larger clone differs by one base, so this may be a read error. A read error is likely, as this CDR3 ends without the conserved phenylalanine or tryptophan. V gene TRBV13 combines with J gene TRBJ2-5; D is uncertain. Germline V gene data show CDR1 as PRHDT and CDR2 as FYEKMQ (reference sequence). The V end was cut by 5 bases, the J end by 5 bases, with 6 bases between. The CDR3 consists of 11 residues. The CDR3 DNA sequence: TGTGCCAGCAGCCATGACGAGACCCAGTACATC. This encodes CASSHDETQYI.

In its sample, this clonotype was seen a few times. A clone one base away is much larger, so this may be a read error. The CDR3 protein is CASSPPGQMDTEAFF. The CDR3 DNA reads TGTGCCAGCAGTCCCCCGGGACAGATGGACACTGAAGCTTTCTTT. The gene calls are TRBV28 and TRBJ1-1, with TRBD1 identical over 7 bases. This CDR3 spans 15 amino acids. J gave up 3 bases and V 5 bases, and 9 bases lay outside the gene matches. Germline V gene sequence: CDR1 MDHEN, CDR2 SYDVKM.